Sequencing of this T cell receptor (beta chain) was carried out in a study of tumor-infiltrating lymphocytes in primary liver carcinoma. A primer matching the constant region was used to make TCR beta cDNA from approximately 0.45 ug of total RNA. Slightly modified ARM-PCR served as the procedure for the TCR beta libraries. These libraries came from three rounds of nested multiplex PCR. The two initial PCR rounds, roughly 9 cycles each, used TRBV1-TRBV30 forward and C-beta reverse primers. TCRdb reprocessed the multiplex PCR reads with MiXCR, giving one entry per CDR3 protein. Counted here are approximately 300,000 distinct CDR3 sequences, about 62% occurring once; the ten biggest clones make up more than 8.5%. Notes on this clonotype: This could be a read error, since a much larger clone is one nucleotide away.

Unsorted whole blood supplied the blood RNA, and germline DNA was isolated too. The germline V gene has CDR1 LGHNT and CDR2 FRNRAP. This CDR3 spans 14 amino acids. Material: peripheral blood. This rearrangement joins TRBV12-5 to TRBJ2-3, with a weak D call TRBD2 (6 bases). The clonotype comes from a middle-aged man with primary liver carcinoma and hepatitis B virus infection. The CDR3 coding sequence is TGTGCTAGAGGTTTAGGGAGGCGCACAGATACGCAGTATTTT. This encodes CARGLGRRTDTQYF.